What follows are 7 T cell receptor beta chains derived from one specimen sequenced in a study of control samples from healthy donors and cancer patients. Data came from immunoSEQ multiplex PCR; TCRdb stores just in-frame clones and leaves some out. The sample consists of 150,000 to 200,000 clones, roughly 91% of them appearing once. The sample consisted of blood. These receptors all stem from a woman aged 25 to 39 in good health.

As regards this clone: The DNA is omitted, as the CDR3 cannot be located on it reliably, and the CDR3 follows TCRdb's listing. CDR3 region: CASSKYRGGVALMKNCFF. The rearrangement joins TRBV21-1 to TRBJ1-4. TRBV21-1 is shown as a pseudogene. The CDR3 spans 18 residues, counting both ends.

The chain has TRBV9 and TRBJ1-2; TRBD1 is a possible D gene (5 bases). CDR1 and CDR2 from the germline V gene are SGDLS and YYNGEE. The CDR3 contains 12 residues. The V end was cut by 0 bases, the J end by 7 bases, with 7 bases between. DNA of the CDR3: TGTGCCAGCAGCGTAGCTAGGGGTGGCTACACCTTC. It translates to CASSVARGGYTF.

This chain links TRBV9 with TRBJ1-1; TRBD1 is a possible D gene (5 bases). The CDR3 spans 13 residues. V dropped 4 bases and J dropped 4 bases, with 11 bases sitting between them. Germline assignment: CDR1 SGDLS and CDR2 YYNGEE. CDR3 protein: CASSPDRTTEAFF. Written as DNA, the CDR3 is TGTGCCAGCAGCCCCGACAGAACCACTGAAGCTTTCTTT.

The chain employs TRBV2 and TRBJ2-1; maybe TRBD1 (6 bases). Germline assignment: CDR1 SNHLY and CDR2 FYNNEI. V lost 6 bases, J lost 1 base, and 13 bases lay in between. The CDR3 is 15 amino acids. CDR3 residues: CASRTQGSSYNEQFF. Here the CDR3 DNA reads TGTGCCAGCAGGACACAGGGTAGTTCCTACAATGAGCAGTTCTTC.

The J gene is TRBJ1-3, the V gene TRBV5-6; the match to TRBD1 covers 7 bases. The ends lost 5 bases at V and 2 bases at J; junction bases unmatched: 4. This CDR3 is built from 14 residues. From germline, CDR1 is SGHDT and CDR2 YYEEEE. The DNA for the CDR3 is TGTGCCAGCAGAATCGGGACAGCTGGAAACACCATATATTTT. The encoded protein is CASRIGTAGNTIYF.

The V gene is TRBV5-1, the J gene TRBJ2-3; 9 bases map to TRBD2. V lost 2 bases and J lost 5; bases outside the gene matches: 6. The CDR3 extends over 15 amino acids. Looked up from germline, CDR1 is SGHRS and CDR2 is YFSETQ. CDR3 DNA: TGCGCCAGCAGCTTTAGCGGGAGATCGGGAGATACGCAGTATTTT. Its protein is CASSFSGRSGDTQYF. The variable domain in full, completed from reference TRBV5-1 and TRBJ2-3, reads KAGVTQTPRYLIKTRGQQVTLSCSPISGHRSVSWYQQTPGQGLQFLFEYFSETQRNKGNFPGRFSGRQFSNSRSEMNVSTLELGDSALYLCASSFSGRSGDTQYFGPGTRLTVL.

The V call is TRBV7-9, the J call TRBJ2-7; 8 bases align to TRBD2. This CDR3 comprises 14 residues. Trimming at V came to 7 bases and at J to 2 bases, leaving 7 bases not matched to a gene. Germline CDR1 is SEHNR and CDR2 is FQNEAQ (reference sequence). The CDR3 loop reads CASTQTSVTYEQYF. DNA for the CDR3: TGTGCCAGCACCCAGACTAGCGTAACCTACGAGCAGTACTTC. The entire variable domain, with the rest obtained from reference TRBV7-9 and TRBJ2-7, is as follows: DTGVSQNPRHKITKRGQNVTFRCDPISEHNRLYWYRQTLGQGPEFLTYFQNEAQLEKSRLLSDRFSAERPKGSFSTLEIQRTEQGDSAMYLCASTQTSVTYEQYFGPGTRLTVT.